This TCR beta chain was recorded in a study of blood T cell repertoires in COVID-19. Authors' processing steps: Amplification of reference gene primers provided the estimated nucleated cell counts. Sequencing used immunoSEQ multiplex PCR; TCRdb keeps in-frame clones, though not all of them. V and J calls and clone size follow that table, whereas D and trimming were derived from the DNA. The sample lists around 200,000 clones; 85% were seen once. Researchers sorted participants into cohorts using their self-reported clinical history. This CDR3 has 14 residues. Trimming cost V 3 bases and J 8 bases, with 11 bases left between them. Germline CDR1 and CDR2: SGHAT and FQDESV (reference sequence).

Sequenced sample: PBMCs or T cells enriched from blood (not recorded which). The rearrangement links TRBV11-1 to TRBJ1-6; maybe TRBD1 (5 bases). The sequence was collected from a man aged 35 to 55 who had recovered from COVID-19. The CDR3 region has the DNA TGTGCCAGCAGCTTTTTCCAAGGGGATTCACCCCTCCACTTT. Its translation: CASSFFQGDSPLHF.